Shown below are 13 T cell receptor beta chains from a single sample sequenced in a study of cytomegalovirus exposure and HLA in healthy donors. Primers included in the PCR were 60 Vbeta and 13 Jbeta primers. Sequencing was performed with immunoSEQ multiplex PCR; in TCRdb, only in-frame clones are kept and a portion is missing. The sample comprises some 140,000 clones, 76% of which are singletons, and over 3% rests with the top ten. The sequenced sample was PBMCs. These TCRs come from a man aged 35 to 55 in good health and CMV-seronegative.

This rearrangement joins TRBV4-1 to TRBJ2-7; D is possibly TRBD2 (7 bases). Trimming pared 5 bases from V and 2 bases from J, leaving 16 bases between. The CDR3 runs to 15 residues. Looked up from germline, CDR1 is MGHRA and CDR2 is YSYEKL. The CDR3, as DNA: TGCGCCAGCAGCGCGGAGGGGGGGCTCACCTACGAGCAGTACTTC. Protein sequence: CASSAEGGLTYEQYF.

The CDR3 coding sequence is TGTGCCAGCAGCTCAAATTCCGCAGGGGCAAAAGAGACCCAGTACTTC. This translates into CASSSNSAGAKETQYF. The chain is built from TRBV7-3 and TRBJ2-5; D perhaps matches TRBD1 (6 bases). Germline values: CDR1 SGHTA, CDR2 FQGTGA. V dropped 4 bases and J dropped 3 bases, with 18 bases sitting between them. The CDR3 totals 16 residues.

This clone was picked up a small number of times. The rearrangement links TRBV9 to TRBJ1-6; TRBD1 agrees at 8 bases. The CDR3 loop spans 15 amino acids. CDR1 and CDR2 (germline): SGDLS, YYNGEE. With 1 base clipped from V and 6 bases from J, the junction kept 3 bases outside the gene matches. CDR3 DNA: TGTGCCAGCAGCGTAATGGGACAGGCTAATTCACCCCTCCACTTT. It encodes CASSVMGQANSPLHF.

The chain links TRBV6-5 to TRBJ2-7, with a weak D call TRBD1 (6 bases). Germline lookup yields CDR1 MNHEY and CDR2 SVGAGI. CDR3 length equals 14 residues. V shed 6 bases and J shed 2 bases, with 14 bases lying between them. The CDR3 is CASRMTGLTYEQYF. The CDR3 DNA reads TGTGCCAGCAGGATGACAGGACTTACCTACGAGCAGTACTTC.

The chain combines TRBV10-1 with TRBJ1-1, with 9 bases lining up with TRBD1. CDR3 length equals 15 residues. Germline V lookup: CDR1 WNHNN, CDR2 SYGVQD (reference sequence). The V and J ends lost 8 bases and 0 bases, in that order; junction bases with no gene match: 7. CDR3 residues: CASSWTGVVNTEAFF. DNA for the CDR3: TGCGCCAGCTCTTGGACAGGGGTAGTGAACACTGAAGCTTTCTTT.

The genes are TRBV2 and TRBJ1-1; the D gene is possibly TRBD1 (6 bases). The V and J ends lost 2 bases and 5 bases respectively, with 15 bases between them. This CDR3 is built from 15 residues. The germline V gene has CDR1 SNHLY and CDR2 FYNNEI. For the CDR3, the DNA is TGTGCCAGCAGTGAATCTCAGGGGCGAGAGACTGAAGCTTTCTTT. This translates into CASSESQGRETEAFF.

This clone was counted only a few times. This chain connects TRBV27 to TRBJ1-5; 10 bases map to TRBD1. V gave up 4 bases and J gave up 7 bases; unmatched junction bases: 1. Germline loops: CDR1 MNHEY, CDR2 SMNVEV (reference sequence). This CDR3 has 13 amino acids. The CDR3 DNA reads TGTGCCAGCAGTTGGGACAGGGGACAGCCCCAGCATTTT. It yields the protein CASSWDRGQPQHF.

The chain has TRBV18 and TRBJ2-5, with D perhaps matching TRBD2 (5 bases). Germline CDR1 reads KGHSH; CDR2 reads LQKENI. The CDR3 has 13 amino acids. Trimming took off 3 bases at V and 2 bases at J, with 7 bases between the two ends. CDR3 region: CASSPGEQETQYF. The CDR3, as DNA: TGTGCCAGCTCACCCGGGGAGCAAGAGACCCAGTACTTC.

This clone is a singleton in its sample. The chain links TRBV5-1 to TRBJ1-1, with TRBD1 matching 7 bases. CDR1 SGHRS and CDR2 YFSETQ come from the germline V gene. The CDR3 extends over 14 amino acids. With 4 bases clipped from V and 4 bases from J, the junction kept 7 bases outside the gene matches. The CDR3 nucleotides read TGCGCCAGCAGCGCGGGACAGTCCTTCACTGAAGCTTTCTTT. Its translation is CASSAGQSFTEAFF.

With respect to this clone: Its ends do not fully match the called genes, so a read error is possible. The J gene is TRBJ2-1, the V gene TRBV5-1; tentatively, D is TRBD2 (10 bases). The CDR3 spans 18 residues. CDR1 is SGHRS and CDR2 is YFSETQ in the germline V gene. The CDR3 DNA sequence: TGCGCCAGCAGCTTAACTACCGGGACAGGGATGACTAGCGGGTCCTTTATCTTC. Translated: CASSLTTGTGMTSGSFIF.

Written as DNA, the CDR3 is TGTGCCAGCTCACCATCGCTAGCGAGCTACAATGAGCAGTTCTTC. It specifies CASSPSLASYNEQFF. This sequence joins TRBV18 and TRBJ2-1, with D perhaps TRBD2 (6 bases). The V gene's germline CDR1 is KGHSH and CDR2 LQKENI. The CDR3 totals 15 residues. Deletions cut 2 bases from V and 3 bases from J, with 11 bases between. Supplemented by reference TRBV18 and TRBJ2-1, the full variable domain reads NAGVMQNPRHLVRRRGQEARLRCSPMKGHSHVYWYRQLPEEGLKFMVYLQKENIIDESGMPKERFSAEFPKEGPSILRIQQVVRGDSAAYFCASSPSLASYNEQFFGPGTRLTVL.

DNA of the CDR3: TGTGCCAGCAGCGCCCGGACCCCGGGACTAGAGGGTGAGCAGTTCTTC. It specifies CASSARTPGLEGEQFF. The V gene is TRBV7-9, the J gene TRBJ2-1; 8 nucleotides align to TRBD2. CDR3 length equals 16 residues. Germline CDR1 reads SEHNR; CDR2 reads FQNEAQ (reference sequence). Trimming removed 5 bases from V and 9 bases from J; junction bases left unmatched: 15.

This chain connects TRBV4-3 to TRBJ1-4; 8 positions agree with TRBD1. The germline V gene has CDR1 LGHNA and CDR2 YSLEER. Trimming removed 3 bases from V and 3 bases from J; junction bases left unmatched: 3. The CDR3 totals 15 residues. CDR3 protein: CASSQPGGPNEKLFF. CDR3 coding DNA: TGCGCCAGCAGCCAGCCAGGGGGCCCTAATGAAAAACTGTTTTTT.